This T cell receptor (beta chain) was recorded in a study of T cell clonality in common variable immunodeficiency. Points from the study as a whole: Fewer TCRbeta clones were shared among CVID subjects than controls.

The repertoire was sequenced with immunoSEQ multiplex PCR; TCRdb's copy has only in-frame clones and lacks some. This sample carries tens of thousands of clones, none of them present only once. This clone was counted between two and nine times. Antigen specificity is unknown. The read ends 3 residues shy of where the CDR3 ends; the end is completed using the germline J gene. V was pared by 3 bases and J by 7 bases, with 13 bases between. The CDR3 runs to 15 residues. Per germline, CDR1 LNHDA and CDR2 SQIVND (reference sequence). The TCR originated in a person aged 18-70 years in good health. The chain recombines TRBV19 with TRBJ1-6; D unclear. Input material: peripheral blood mononuclear cells. CDR3 sequence: CASSIPGIQNSPLHF. The CDR3 bases that were read are TGTGCCAGTAGTATTCCGGGGATTCAGAATTCACCC.